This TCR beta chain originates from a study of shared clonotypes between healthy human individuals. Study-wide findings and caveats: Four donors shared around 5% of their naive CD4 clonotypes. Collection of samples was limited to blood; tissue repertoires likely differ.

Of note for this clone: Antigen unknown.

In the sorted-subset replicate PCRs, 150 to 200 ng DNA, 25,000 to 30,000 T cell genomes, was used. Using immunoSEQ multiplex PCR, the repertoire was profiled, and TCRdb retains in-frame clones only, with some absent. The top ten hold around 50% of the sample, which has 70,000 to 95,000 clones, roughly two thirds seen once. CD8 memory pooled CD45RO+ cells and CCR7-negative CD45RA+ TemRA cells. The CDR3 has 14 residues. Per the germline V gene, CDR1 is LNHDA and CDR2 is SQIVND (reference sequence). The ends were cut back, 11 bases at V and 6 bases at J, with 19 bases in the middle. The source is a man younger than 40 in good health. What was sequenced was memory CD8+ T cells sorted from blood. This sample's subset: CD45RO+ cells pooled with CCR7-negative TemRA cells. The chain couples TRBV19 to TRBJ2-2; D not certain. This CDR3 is CASRTEHSAGELFF. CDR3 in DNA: TGTGCCTCTAGGACGGAGCACAGCGCCGGGGAGCTGTTTTTT.